This T cell receptor beta chain was found in a study of PD-1 blockade in classical Hodgkin lymphoma. Study results and caveats: Diversity in CD4+ TCRs, unlike that measured in CD8+ TCRs, had risen significantly by C4D1. Baseline diversity resembling that of newly diagnosed patients was seen in complete responders. Possibly reflecting disease activity or prior therapy, repertoire differences have causes that remain undefined. Patients starting nivolumab less than 1 year after ASCT had lower diversity and were excluded from later analyses.

The time point is: cycle 4 day 1 (C4D1), after less than 7 weeks of nivolumab. Relapse was seen in all patients after autologous stem cell transplantation, and brentuximab vedotin exposure was variable. Of note for this clone: What it binds is unknown.

The ends were cut back, 5 bases at V and 3 bases at J, with 10 bases in the middle. Per germline, CDR1 SEHNR and CDR2 FQNEAQ (reference sequence). The CDR3 extends over 13 amino acids. Clones were read by immunoSEQ multiplex PCR, and TCRdb kept only the in-frame ones, dropping some. The sample contains about 89,000 clones, less than 95% of which appear only once. The TCR was taken from a human donor with classical Hodgkin lymphoma. The material was peripheral blood mononuclear cells (PBMCs), obtained before the fourth cycle of nivolumab. The chain employs TRBV7-9 and TRBJ1-1; no reliable D call. CDR3 sequence: CASSAGSYTEAFF. The DNA of the CDR3 is TGTGCCAGCAGCGCGGGCTCGTACACTGAAGCTTTCTTT.